This T cell receptor beta chain was recorded in a study of cytomegalovirus exposure and HLA in healthy donors. Points from the study as a whole: The number of N-insertions in an Asian-associated ancestry cluster was reportedly below the approximately 600-donor mean in a later analysis. A highly shared variant cluster was judged a likely technical artifact. The analysis excluded some indistinguishable V segments, including TRBV6-2 and TRBV6-3. In terms of immune exposure information, only CMV serostatus was available.

Vbeta (60) and Jbeta (13) primers were used in the PCR. Here immunoSEQ multiplex PCR was the method, and the copy in TCRdb shows in-frame clones only, minus some. There are 60,000 to 75,000 clones in the sample; 60% to 80% occur only once, and 20% to 25% lies in the top ten. Concerning this clone: Its antigen is not known.

The J segment lost 6 bases and the V segment lost 7 bases, leaving 6 bases of the junction unmatched. The germline V gene has CDR1 MNHEY and CDR2 SVGAGI. The CDR3 is 12 amino acids. Sequenced sample: PBMCs. The rearrangement joins TRBV6-5 to TRBJ2-7, with 7 nucleotides matching TRBD1. This receptor was taken from a young woman in good health and CMV-seropositive. Here the CDR3 DNA reads TGTGCCAGCACCGGGCAGGGGGTCGAGCAGTACTTC. Its protein is CASTGQGVEQYF.